These 16 T cell receptor beta chains share one sample of origin, sequenced in a study of T cell responses to AZD1222 COVID-19 vaccine. The protocol was immunoSEQ multiplex PCR, while the TCRdb copy is restricted to in-frame clones and leaves out a portion. The profile shows more than 100,000 clones, roughly 92% of them singletons. The specimen comprised peripheral blood, sampled on day 0 of AZD1222 vaccination. The source is an adult in good health.

The chain has TRBV6-1 and TRBJ2-1; D not certain. Trimming removed 2 bases at V and 6 bases at J, with 8 bases between. The germline CDR1 and CDR2 sequences are MNHNS and SASEGT. The CDR3 contains 13 residues. The CDR3 protein is CASSESRSNEQFF. In DNA form, the CDR3 reads TGTGCCAGCAGTGAATCCCGGTCCAATGAGCAGTTCTTC.

V and J are TRBV5-1 and TRBJ1-1; 7 nucleotides agree with TRBD1. CDR3 size: 14 residues. V trimming: 4 bases; J trimming: 5 bases; junction bases outside the gene matches: 8. CDR1 and CDR2 (germline): SGHRS, YFSETQ. The CDR3 sequence: CASSMTGWSTEAFF. CDR3 DNA: TGCGCCAGCAGCATGACAGGGTGGAGTACTGAAGCTTTCTTT.

The chain links TRBV6-5 to TRBJ1-1; no clear D. This CDR3 is built from 13 residues. Germline CDR1 and CDR2: MNHEY and SVGAGI. Deletions cut 2 bases from V and 1 base from J, with 5 bases between. The CDR3 DNA is TGTGCCAGCAGTTACATGGGGAACACTGAAGCTTTCTTT. Translating it yields CASSYMGNTEAFF.

The chain recombines TRBV29-1 with TRBJ2-3; D not certain. V was clipped by 2 bases and J by 4 bases, with 13 bases between them. The CDR3 contains 14 residues. Germline CDR1 and CDR2: SQVTM and ANQGSEA. CDR3 bases: TGCAGCGTTGAATGGACCAATGGGGCAGATACGCAGTATTTT. Amino acids: CSVEWTNGADTQYF.

This chain links TRBV7-9 with TRBJ2-1, with D hard to call. This CDR3 is 16 amino acids long. V lost 5 bases, J lost 4 bases, and 18 bases lay in between. Per germline, CDR1 SEHNR and CDR2 FQNEAQ (reference sequence). The CDR3 DNA reads TGTGCCAGCAGCCCATCCGATACCCCCACATACAATGAGCAGTTCTTC. Protein: CASSPSDTPTYNEQFF. The variable domain in full, with the rest retrieved from reference TRBV7-9 and TRBJ2-1, is DTGVSQNPRHKITKRGQNVTFRCDPISEHNRLYWYRQTLGQGPEFLTYFQNEAQLEKSRLLSDRFSAERPKGSFSTLEIQRTEQGDSAMYLCASSPSDTPTYNEQFFGPGTRLTVL.

The J gene is TRBJ2-1, the V gene TRBV5-4; TRBD1 is a possible D gene (6 bases). Trimming took off 0 bases at V and 8 bases at J, with 12 bases between the two ends. CDR1 SGHNT and CDR2 YYREEE come from the germline V gene (reference sequence). The CDR3 loop spans 14 amino acids. The DNA for the CDR3 is TGTGCCAGCAGCTTGGAAGGGGGATCGGATGAGCAGTTCTTC. It yields the protein CASSLEGGSDEQFF. Based on the CDR3 plus reference TRBV5-4 and TRBJ2-1, the full variable domain is ETGVTQSPTHLIKTRGQQVTLRCSSQSGHNTVSWYQQALGQGPQFIFQYYREEENGRGNFPPRFSGLQFPNYSSELNVNALELDDSALYLCASSLEGGSDEQFFGPGTRLTVL.

The CDR3 loop is CASAQREVETQYF. The CDR3 nucleotides read TGTGCCAGCGCCCAGCGGGAGGTAGAGACCCAGTACTTC. The rearrangement joins TRBV2 to TRBJ2-5; 9 nucleotides line up with TRBD2. This CDR3 is 13 amino acids long. Germline lookup yields CDR1 SNHLY and CDR2 FYNNEI. Trimming cost V 8 bases and J 4 bases; bases outside gene matches: 5.

DNA for the CDR3: TGTGCCATCACGGGGCGGGCCGCCGGGGCGACTGAAGCTTTCTTT. Its translation: CAITGRAAGATEAFF. The V gene is TRBV28, the J gene TRBJ1-1; maybe TRBD1 (5 bases). The CDR3 is 15 amino acids. Germline V gene lookup returns CDR1 MDHEN and CDR2 SYDVKM. Trimming took 10 bases from V and 5 from J, leaving 23 bases between them.

The chain carries TRBV10-3 and TRBJ2-3; 7 bases are shared with TRBD1. Germline V gene lookup returns CDR1 ENHRY and CDR2 SYGVKD. The V gene end was trimmed by 4 bases and the J gene end by 2 bases; junction bases not matched to a gene: 12. This CDR3 has 17 residues. The CDR3 is CAISALVGTADTDTQYF. CDR3 nucleotides: TGTGCCATCAGTGCCCTCGTCGGGACAGCGGACACAGATACGCAGTATTTT.

V gene TRBV6-5 combines with J gene TRBJ1-1; TRBD1 aligns across 7 bases. The germline gives CDR1 MNHEY, CDR2 SVGAGI. This CDR3 contains 13 residues. V dropped 10 bases and J dropped 0; count of bases not matched to a gene: 5. CDR3 DNA: TGTGCCACCGTACAGGGGATGAACACTGAAGCTTTCTTT. Protein product: CATVQGMNTEAFF.

The rearrangement links TRBV18 to TRBJ1-1; D gene ambiguous. The ends were cut back, 1 base at V and 3 bases at J, with 9 bases in the middle. Germline CDR1 reads KGHSH; CDR2 reads LQKENI. The CDR3 is 14 residues long. CDR3 bases: TGTGCCAGCTCACCACGAGGAGACGACACTGAAGCTTTCTTT. It codes for CASSPRGDDTEAFF.

This chain links TRBV7-2 with TRBJ2-2; tentatively, D is TRBD2 (5 bases). The CDR3 runs 16 residues. V was clipped by 1 base and J by 0 bases, with 9 bases between them. Germline CDR1 and CDR2: SGHTA and FQGNSA. CDR3 residues: CASSLDAGSNTGELFF. CDR3 in DNA: TGTGCCAGCAGCTTAGACGCGGGTTCGAACACCGGGGAGCTGTTTTTT.

The chain combines TRBV6-6 with TRBJ1-1; D is perhaps TRBD1 (6 bases). V shed 0 bases and J shed 7 bases, with 9 bases lying between them. CDR1 is MNHNY, CDR2 SVGAGI, per germline (reference sequence). The CDR3 is made up of 13 amino acids. This chain's CDR3 is CASSYSQGIEAFF. The CDR3 coding sequence is TGTGCCAGCAGTTACTCCCAGGGGATTGAAGCTTTCTTT.

The chain has TRBV5-6 and TRBJ1-1; 8 positions match TRBD1. With V trimmed by 4 bases and J by 0 bases, 5 bases remained unmatched. Germline V gene lookup returns CDR1 SGHDT and CDR2 YYEEEE. The CDR3 runs to 15 residues. The CDR3 DNA sequence: TGTGCCAGCAGCCTCGCAGGGGGCCTGAACACTGAAGCTTTCTTT. Protein product: CASSLAGGLNTEAFF.

The J gene is TRBJ1-5, the V gene TRBV2, with D possibly matching TRBD1 (5 bases). The CDR3 consists of 13 residues. V lost 4 bases and J 4 bases, leaving 8 bases between the germline ends. Looked up from germline, CDR1 is SNHLY and CDR2 is FYNNEI. Written as DNA, the CDR3 is TGTGCCAGCAGTGGACAGCTAAATCAGCCCCAGCATTTT. This sequence encodes CASSGQLNQPQHF.

The DNA of the CDR3 is TGTGCCAGCAGCTTACAGATGAACACTGAAGCTTTCTTT. Protein: CASSLQMNTEAFF. The rearrangement links TRBV7-3 to TRBJ1-1; D gene unclear. The germline CDR1 and CDR2 sequences are SGHTA and FQGTGA. V was trimmed by 2 bases and J by 0 bases, leaving 4 bases between them. This CDR3 has 13 residues.